What follows are 25 T cell receptor beta chains derived from one specimen sequenced in a study of OX40 agonist ivuxolimab in advanced cancers. Clones were sequenced by immunoSEQ multiplex PCR, and TCRdb holds only the in-frame ones, with some missing. The profile shows tens of thousands of clones, approximately 92% of them singletons. Sequencing used CD4+ or CD8+ T cells sorted from blood, obtained in a trial of the OX40 agonist ivuxolimab. The receptors come from an adult with an advanced solid tumor such as melanoma, head and neck, liver or kidney cancer.

The V gene is TRBV5-6, the J gene TRBJ2-7, with 7 nucleotides matching TRBD1. V was clipped by 4 bases and J by 4 bases; unmatched bases: 5. CDR3 length: 13 residues. CDR1 and CDR2 from the germline V gene are SGHDT and YYEEEE. The CDR3: CASSRDSGYEQYF. CDR3 bases: TGTGCCAGCAGCCGGGACAGTGGGTACGAGCAGTACTTC.

V gene TRBV18 combines with J gene TRBJ1-1; 9 bases fit TRBD1. Germline CDR1 reads KGHSH; CDR2 reads LQKENI. CDR3 length: 16 residues. After removal of 3 bases from V and 0 bases from J, the junction contained 5 bases not matched to a gene. The CDR3 DNA is TGTGCCAGCTCACCGACAGGGGGTTCGATGAACACTGAAGCTTTCTTT. Protein: CASSPTGGSMNTEAFF.

This sequence joins TRBV27 and TRBJ2-1, with D possibly being TRBD2 (6 bases). Germline CDR1 is MNHEY and CDR2 is SMNVEV (reference sequence). The V gene lost 5 bases and the J gene lost 13 bases, with 18 bases spanning the gap. The CDR3 spans 13 residues. CDR3 DNA: TGTGCCAGCAGTCCAGGAATGGACTACAGACAGTTCTTC. Encoded protein: CASSPGMDYRQFF.

This sequence joins TRBV28 and TRBJ2-2, with D possibly matching TRBD1 (6 bases). Between the trimmed V and J ends, which lost 5 bases and 4 bases, there was a span of 20 bases. This CDR3 is 17 amino acids long. Germline V gives CDR1 MDHEN, CDR2 SYDVKM. The CDR3 DNA sequence: TGTGCCAGCAGTCAGGGGACACTGGGACGTGGCACCGGGGAGCTGTTTTTT. Encoded protein: CASSQGTLGRGTGELFF. The full variable domain, completed using reference TRBV28 and TRBJ2-2, is DVKVTQSSRYLVKRTGEKVFLECVQDMDHENMFWYRQDPGLGLRLIYFSYDVKMKEKGDIPEGYSVSREKKERFSLILESASTNQTSMYLCASSQGTLGRGTGELFFGEGSRLTVL.

The rearrangement links TRBV5-1 to TRBJ2-7, with unresolved D. The CDR3 runs 15 residues. The germline CDR1 and CDR2 sequences are SGHRS and YFSETQ. Deletions cut 1 base from V and 3 bases from J, with 14 bases between. Here the CDR3 DNA reads TGCGCCAGCAGCTTGCAGAATAAACCGATCTACGAGCAGTACTTC. Protein: CASSLQNKPIYEQYF.

The V and J genes are TRBV28 and TRBJ1-4; TRBD1 is a possible D gene (6 bases). Germline V CDR1 and CDR2: MDHEN, SYDVKM. CDR3 length equals 15 residues. V lost 3 bases and J lost 4, with 12 bases in between. The CDR3: CASSFEGQINEKLFF. The CDR3 nucleotides are TGTGCCAGCAGTTTTGAGGGACAAATTAATGAAAAACTGTTTTTT. Combining the CDR3 with reference TRBV28 and TRBJ1-4 gives the whole variable domain DVKVTQSSRYLVKRTGEKVFLECVQDMDHENMFWYRQDPGLGLRLIYFSYDVKMKEKGDIPEGYSVSREKKERFSLILESASTNQTSMYLCASSFEGQINEKLFFGSGTQLSVL.

The chain carries TRBV19 and TRBJ1-1; possible D gene TRBD1, 6 bases. CDR1 and CDR2 (germline): LNHDA, SQIVND (reference sequence). With 5 bases removed from V and 1 base from J, the gap between germline ends came to 14 bases. The CDR3 contains 15 residues. DNA of the CDR3: TGTGCCAGTAGTGCGGCGCCGACAGGGAACACTGAAGCTTTCTTT. This translates into CASSAAPTGNTEAFF.

This rearrangement joins TRBV4-3 to TRBJ1-4, with D tentatively TRBD1 (5 bases). From germline, CDR1 is LGHNA and CDR2 YSLEER. CDR3 length: 14 amino acids. V was cut by 4 bases and J by 3 bases, with 9 bases left in between. In nucleotides, the CDR3 is TGCGCCAGCAGCCGGGGACGGCCTAATGAAAAACTGTTTTTT. It yields the protein CASSRGRPNEKLFF.

V and J are TRBV19 and TRBJ1-1; TRBD1 might be the D (5 bases). The CDR3 spans 13 residues. Trimming took off 9 bases at V and 5 bases at J, with 16 bases between the two ends. Germline-derived CDR1 and CDR2 are LNHDA and SQIVND (reference sequence). The CDR3 loop reads CASRLGGGTEAFF. CDR3 DNA sequence: TGTGCCAGCCGCCTTGGGGGAGGGACTGAAGCTTTCTTT.

The chain carries TRBV19 and TRBJ1-4; D uncertain. Germline CDR1 and CDR2: LNHDA and SQIVND (reference sequence). Trimming shortened V by 4 bases and J by 7 bases, and 4 bases separated the two germline ends. The CDR3 contains 11 residues. In nucleotides, the CDR3 is TGTGCCAGTAGTAGCCCTGAAAAACTGTTTTTT. Protein product: CASSSPEKLFF.

This clone was detected only once. The rearrangement joins TRBV13 to TRBJ2-1, with D tentatively TRBD2 (5 bases). This CDR3 has 17 residues. Germline loops: CDR1 PRHDT, CDR2 FYEKMQ (reference sequence). V lost 3 bases and J 8 bases, leaving 23 bases between the germline ends. This chain's CDR3 is CASSFFQDLRDMDEQFF. DNA for the CDR3: TGTGCCAGCAGCTTTTTCCAGGACCTCCGGGATATGGATGAGCAGTTCTTC.

The J gene is TRBJ1-5, the V gene TRBV4-3; 7 bases map to TRBD1. The CDR3 is 17 amino acids. V shed 0 bases, J shed 3 bases, and the junction held 8 bases outside the gene matches. Germline loops: CDR1 LGHNA, CDR2 YSLEER. CDR3 residues: CASSQDTYTGVNQPQHF. The CDR3 coding sequence is TGCGCCAGCAGCCAAGATACGTACACAGGGGTCAATCAGCCCCAGCATTTT.

This chain uses TRBV9 with TRBJ2-3; D is possibly TRBD1 (5 bases). The CDR3 covers 18 residues. Looked up from germline, CDR1 is SGDLS and CDR2 is YYNGEE. Trimming removed 4 bases from V and 1 base from J, with 22 bases in between. CDR3 nucleotides: TGTGCCAGCAGCTCTTCGACAGTCTTTTCGAGTGGCACAGATACGCAGTATTTT. Protein: CASSSSTVFSSGTDTQYF.

This chain joins TRBV19 and TRBJ1-4; D unclear. CDR3 size: 16 residues. In germline, CDR1 is LNHDA, CDR2 SQIVND (reference sequence). V dropped 6 bases and J dropped 8 bases, with 22 bases sitting between them. The CDR3 bases are TGTGCCAGTAGAGAGGAAGAAACCTACCCGGGCGAAAAACTGTTTTTT. The encoded protein is CASREEETYPGEKLFF. Full variable domain (rest looked up from reference TRBV19 and TRBJ1-4): DGGITQSPKYLFRKEGQNVTLSCEQNLNHDAMYWYRQDPGQGLRLIYYSQIVNDFQKGDIAEGYSVSREKKESFPLTVTSAQKNPTAFYLCASREEETYPGEKLFFGSGTQLSVL.

V gene TRBV19 combines with J gene TRBJ1-1, with 8 positions matching TRBD1. CDR3 length: 14 residues. J gave up 2 bases and V 4 bases, and 3 bases lay outside the gene matches. Germline CDR1 LNHDA, CDR2 SQIVND (reference sequence). In DNA, the CDR3 is TGTGCCAGTAGTAGGACAGGGCGAAACACTGAAGCTTTCTTT. Protein sequence: CASSRTGRNTEAFF.

The chain combines TRBV4-1 with TRBJ2-3; TRBD2 is a possible D gene (6 bases). The CDR3 contains 13 residues. V lost 3 bases and J 12 bases, leaving 16 bases between the germline ends. Germline V CDR1 and CDR2: MGHRA, YSYEKL. CDR3 protein: CASSHSGVPAQYF. In nucleotides, the CDR3 is TGCGCCAGCAGCCACTCGGGAGTTCCGGCACAGTATTTT.

This clone showed up just once. V gene TRBV7-3 combines with J gene TRBJ1-2; TRBD1 aligns across 9 bases. The germline V gene has CDR1 SGHTA and CDR2 FQGTGA. Trimming took 4 bases from V and 6 from J; bases not matched to a gene: 6. CDR3 length: 14 amino acids. This CDR3 is CASSSTGGADGYTF. In nucleotides, the CDR3 is TGTGCCAGCAGCTCCACAGGGGGCGCGGATGGCTACACCTTC.

The chain combines TRBV27 with TRBJ2-7, with TRBD1 matching 7 bases. The CDR3 totals 13 residues. The V gene end was trimmed by 2 bases and the J gene end by 3 bases; junction bases not matched to a gene: 1. Germline V gene data show CDR1 as MNHEY and CDR2 as SMNVEV (reference sequence). The CDR3 region has the DNA TGTGCCAGCAGTTTAAGGGACAGCTACGAGCAGTACTTC. As protein: CASSLRDSYEQYF.

This rearrangement joins TRBV29-1 to TRBJ2-2; D is possibly TRBD1 (6 bases). In germline, CDR1 is SQVTM, CDR2 ANQGSEA. CDR3 size: 15 residues. V was pared by 0 bases and J by 4 bases, with 12 bases between. CDR3 DNA: TGCAGCGTTGAAGAAGAGGGGGTGGGCACCGGGGAGCTGTTTTTT. This codes for CSVEEEGVGTGELFF.

This sequence joins TRBV7-2 and TRBJ2-3, with D unresolved. This CDR3 comprises 15 residues. Germline V CDR1 and CDR2: SGHTA, FQGNSA. The ends were cut back, 0 bases at V and 4 bases at J, with 11 bases in the middle. The CDR3: CASSLASGWPDTQYF. CDR3 nucleotide sequence: TGTGCCAGCAGCTTAGCCTCCGGATGGCCAGATACGCAGTATTTT.

The chain recombines TRBV4-3 with TRBJ2-2, with 10 bases matching TRBD2. J was trimmed by 0 bases and V by 2 bases; bases with no gene match: 3. From germline, CDR1 is LGHNA and CDR2 YSLEER. This CDR3 has 17 amino acids. The CDR3 is CASSQRLAGTNTGELFF. In nucleotides, the CDR3 is TGCGCCAGCAGCCAACGACTAGCGGGCACGAACACCGGGGAGCTGTTTTTT.

Comment on this clone: The same CDR3 can be traced to other DNA sequences in this sample. The rearrangement joins TRBV6-4 to TRBJ1-1; tentatively, D is TRBD1 (5 bases). Germline V CDR1 and CDR2: MRHNA, SNTAGT. Trimming removed 2 bases at V and 5 bases at J, with 6 bases between. The CDR3 sequence is 12 residues long. The CDR3 sequence: CASSDGGTEAFF. In nucleotides, the CDR3 is TGTGCCAGCAGTGACGGGGGGACTGAAGCTTTCTTT.

The CDR3: CASSFSNTGELFF. CDR3 DNA: TGTGCCAGCAGCTTCTCGAACACCGGGGAGCTGTTTTTT. The chain has TRBV9 and TRBJ2-2; D is uncertain. CDR3 length: 13 residues. Germline lookup yields CDR1 SGDLS and CDR2 YYNGEE. The V end was cut by 4 bases, the J end by 0 bases, with 4 bases between.

This clone has only one observation. The sample holds other DNA sequences that translate to the same CDR3. The V gene is TRBV7-2, the J gene TRBJ1-2, with 7 bases matching TRBD1. The CDR3 runs 12 residues. CDR1 is SGHTA and CDR2 is FQGNSA in the germline V gene. V lost 4 bases to trimming and J lost 11 bases; unmatched junction nucleotides: 7. The CDR3 loop reads CASSWTGGGYTF. CDR3 bases: TGTGCCAGCAGCTGGACAGGTGGGGGGTACACCTTC.

The chain joins TRBV27 to TRBJ2-5; TRBD1 agrees at 7 bases. Near its end, the DNA agrees better with TRBJ2-7, so the J call may be wrong. Germline lookup yields CDR1 MNHEY and CDR2 SMNVEV (reference sequence). The CDR3 is 16 residues long. CDR3 protein: CASSLSRQGVGYEQYF. CDR3 coding DNA: TGTGCCAGCAGTTTATCCAGACAGGGAGTGGGTTACGAGCAGTACTTC.